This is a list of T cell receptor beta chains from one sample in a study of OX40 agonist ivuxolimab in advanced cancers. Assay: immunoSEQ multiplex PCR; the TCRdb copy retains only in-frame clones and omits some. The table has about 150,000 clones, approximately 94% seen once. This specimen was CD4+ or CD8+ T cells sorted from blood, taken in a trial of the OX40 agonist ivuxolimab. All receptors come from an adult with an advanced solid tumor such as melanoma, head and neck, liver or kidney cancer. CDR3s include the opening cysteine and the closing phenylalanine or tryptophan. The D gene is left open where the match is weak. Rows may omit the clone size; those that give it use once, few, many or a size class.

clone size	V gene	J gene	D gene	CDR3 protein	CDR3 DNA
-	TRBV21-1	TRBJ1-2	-	CASSAQTGVNYGYTF	TGTGCCAGCAGCGCTCAGACAGGGGTCAACTATGGCTACACCTTC
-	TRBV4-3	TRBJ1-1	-	CASSLRGNTEAFF	TGCGCCAGCAGCCTCCGAGGAAACACTGAAGCTTTCTTT
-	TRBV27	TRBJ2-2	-	CASSPRRAGVTGELFF	TGTGCCAGCAGTCCCCGACGGGCCGGCGTCACCGGGGAGCTGTTTTTT
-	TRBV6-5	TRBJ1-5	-	CASRSSGNQPQHF	TGTGCCAGCAGGAGTTCGGGCAATCAGCCCCAGCATTTT
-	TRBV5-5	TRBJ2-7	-	CASSLALRQNSYEQYF	TGTGCCAGCAGCTTGGCCCTTCGACAGAACTCCTACGAGCAGTACTTC
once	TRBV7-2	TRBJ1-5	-	CASSLDANQPQHF	TGTGCCAGCAGCTTGGACGCAAATCAGCCCCAGCATTTT
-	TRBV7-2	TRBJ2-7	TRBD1	CASSLFLQGANYEQYF	TGTGCCAGCAGCTTATTCCTGCAGGGGGCGAACTACGAGCAGTACTTC
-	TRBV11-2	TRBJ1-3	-	CASGNRPRAGNTIYF	TGTGCCAGCGGGAACAGGCCTAGAGCTGGAAACACCATATATTTT
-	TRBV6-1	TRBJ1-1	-	CASRIQVNTEAFF	TGTGCCAGCAGGATACAAGTGAACACTGAAGCTTTCTTT
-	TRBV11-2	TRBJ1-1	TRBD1	CASSLQGAGGNTEAFF	TGTGCCAGCAGCTTACAGGGGGCGGGTGGGAACACTGAAGCTTTCTTT
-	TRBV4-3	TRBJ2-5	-	CASSRGSRVQETQYF	TGCGCCAGCAGCCGTGGGTCCCGGGTGCAAGAGACCCAGTACTTC
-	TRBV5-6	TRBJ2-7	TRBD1	CASSWGWGTVSYEQYF	TGTGCCAGCAGCTGGGGTTGGGGGACAGTCTCCTACGAGCAGTACTTC
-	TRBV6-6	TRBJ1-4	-	CASSYLRGRTNEKLFF	TGTGCCAGCAGTTACTTAAGGGGACGGACTAATGAAAAACTGTTTTTT
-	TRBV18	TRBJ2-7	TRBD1	CASSDSGTAAYEQYF	TGTGCCAGTTCCGACTCCGGGACAGCCGCCTACGAGCAGTACTTC
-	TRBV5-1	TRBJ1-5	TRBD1	CASSLGDSKNQPQHF	TGCGCCAGCAGCTTGGGGGACAGTAAAAATCAGCCCCAGCATTTT
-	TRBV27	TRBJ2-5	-	CASSEPRDGYF	TGTGCCAGCAGTGAACCGCGTGATGGGTACTTC
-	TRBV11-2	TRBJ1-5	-	CASSADSNQPQHF	TGTGCCAGCAGCGCCGACAGTAATCAGCCCCAGCATTTT
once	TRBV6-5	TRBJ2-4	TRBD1	CASSYGWTGKNIQYF	TGTGCCAGCAGTTACGGTTGGACAGGGAAAAACATTCAGTACTTC
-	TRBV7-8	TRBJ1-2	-	CASSLSGLRSYGYTF	TGTGCCAGCAGCTTATCGGGGCTCCGAAGCTATGGCTACACCTTC
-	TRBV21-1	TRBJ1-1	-	CASSKARGANTEAFF	TGTGCCAGCAGCAAAGCGCGGGGGGCGAACACTGAAGCTTTCTTT
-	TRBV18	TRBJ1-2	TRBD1	CASSPWDREYGYTF	TGTGCCAGCTCACCGTGGGACAGGGAATATGGCTACACCTTC
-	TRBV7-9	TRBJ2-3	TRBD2	CASRPLAGETTDTQYF	TGTGCCAGCAGACCCCTAGCGGGAGAGACCACAGATACGCAGTATTTT
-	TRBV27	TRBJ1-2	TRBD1	CASSPGTGYTF	TGTGCCAGCAGCCCTGGGACAGGGTACACCTTC
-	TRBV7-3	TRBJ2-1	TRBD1	CASSLQGEREQFF	TGTGCCAGCAGCTTACAGGGGGAAAGGGAGCAGTTCTTC
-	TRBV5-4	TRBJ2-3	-	CASSNKDTDTQYF	TGTGCCAGCAGCAACAAAGACACAGATACGCAGTATTTT
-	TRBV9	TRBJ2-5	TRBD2	CASSAGAGATQYF	TGTGCCAGCAGCGCCGGAGCGGGGGCGACCCAGTACTTC
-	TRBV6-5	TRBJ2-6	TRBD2	CATRGAGANVLTF	TGTGCCACCCGGGGGGCTGGGGCCAACGTCCTGACTTTC
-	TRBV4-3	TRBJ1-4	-	CASSQGAGRLNEKLFF	TGCGCCAGCAGCCAAGGGGCTGGCCGGCTGAATGAAAAACTGTTTTTT
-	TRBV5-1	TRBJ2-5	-	CASSYSGFETQYF	TGCGCCAGCAGCTACTCAGGGTTTGAGACCCAGTACTTC
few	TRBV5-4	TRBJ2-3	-	CAISKGAGSTDTQYF	TGTGCCATCAGCAAGGGGGCGGGGAGCACAGATACGCAGTATTTT
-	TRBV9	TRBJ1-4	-	CASSLGGRAEGEKLFF	TGTGCCAGCAGCTTAGGGGGTCGGGCGGAGGGTGAAAAACTGTTTTTT
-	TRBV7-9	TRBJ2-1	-	CASSPGGRNEQFF	TGTGCCAGCAGCCCAGGGGGGCGCAATGAGCAGTTCTTC
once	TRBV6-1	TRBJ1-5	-	CASSQQDNSNQPQHF	TGTGCCAGCAGCCAGCAGGACAATAGCAATCAGCCCCAGCATTTT
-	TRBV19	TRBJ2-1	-	CASSRPRKETNEQFF	TGTGCCAGTAGTAGACCAAGGAAGGAGACGAATGAGCAGTTCTTC
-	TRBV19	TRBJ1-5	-	CASSIDTGNQPQHF	TGTGCCAGTAGTATAGATACAGGGAATCAGCCCCAGCATTTT
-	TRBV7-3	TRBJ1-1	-	CASSPGDMNTEAFF	TGTGCCAGCAGCCCAGGTGACATGAACACTGAAGCTTTCTTT
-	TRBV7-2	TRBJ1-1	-	CASSLRDWVNTEAFF	TGTGCCAGCAGCTTAAGGGACTGGGTGAACACTGAAGCTTTCTTT
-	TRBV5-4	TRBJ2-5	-	CASSPGAGETQYF	TGTGCCAGCAGTCCGGGGGCCGGGGAGACCCAGTACTTC
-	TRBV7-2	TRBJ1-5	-	CASNQGYSNQPQHF	TGTGCCAGCAACCAGGGCTATAGCAATCAGCCCCAGCATTTT
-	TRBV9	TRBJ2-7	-	CASSVAGQVPHEQYF	TGTGCCAGCAGCGTAGCCGGTCAGGTCCCTCACGAGCAGTACTTC